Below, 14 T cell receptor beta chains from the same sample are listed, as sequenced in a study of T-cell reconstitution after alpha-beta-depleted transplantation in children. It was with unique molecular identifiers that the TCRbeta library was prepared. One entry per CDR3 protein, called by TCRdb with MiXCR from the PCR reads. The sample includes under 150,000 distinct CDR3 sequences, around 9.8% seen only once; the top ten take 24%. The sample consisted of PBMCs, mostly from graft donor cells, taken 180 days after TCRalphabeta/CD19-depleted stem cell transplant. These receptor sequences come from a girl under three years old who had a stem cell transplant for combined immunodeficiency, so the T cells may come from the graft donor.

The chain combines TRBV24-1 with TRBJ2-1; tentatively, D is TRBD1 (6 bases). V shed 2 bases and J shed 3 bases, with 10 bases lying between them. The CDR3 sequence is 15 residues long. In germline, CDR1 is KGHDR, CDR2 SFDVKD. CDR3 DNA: TGTGCCACCAGTGATTCCTGGGGACACTACAATGAGCAGTTCTTC. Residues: CATSDSWGHYNEQFF.

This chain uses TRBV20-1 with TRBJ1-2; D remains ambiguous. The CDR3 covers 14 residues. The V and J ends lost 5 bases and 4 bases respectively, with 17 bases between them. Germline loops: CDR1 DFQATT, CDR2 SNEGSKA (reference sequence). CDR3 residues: CSAQVGREGYGYTF. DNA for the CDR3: TGCAGTGCTCAAGTGGGCAGAGAAGGCTATGGCTACACCTTC.

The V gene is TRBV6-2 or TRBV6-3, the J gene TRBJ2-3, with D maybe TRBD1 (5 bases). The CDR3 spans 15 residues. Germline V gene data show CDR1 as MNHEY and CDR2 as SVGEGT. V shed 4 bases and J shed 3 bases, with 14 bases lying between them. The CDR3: CASSSLRVMTDTQYF. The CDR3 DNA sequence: TGTGCCAGCAGTTCCCTCAGGGTTATGACAGATACGCAGTATTTT.

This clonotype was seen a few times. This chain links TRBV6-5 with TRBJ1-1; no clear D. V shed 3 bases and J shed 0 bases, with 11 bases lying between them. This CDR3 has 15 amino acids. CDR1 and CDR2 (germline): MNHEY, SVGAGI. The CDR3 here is CASSYMGAVNTEAFF. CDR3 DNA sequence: TGTGCCAGCAGTTATATGGGCGCTGTGAACACTGAAGCTTTCTTT.

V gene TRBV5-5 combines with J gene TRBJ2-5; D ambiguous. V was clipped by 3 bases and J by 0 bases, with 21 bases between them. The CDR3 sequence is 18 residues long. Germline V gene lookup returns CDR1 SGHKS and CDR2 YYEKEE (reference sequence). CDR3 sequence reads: CASSSRPPVHRYQETQYF. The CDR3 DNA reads TGTGCCAGCAGCTCCCGGCCCCCTGTTCATAGGTACCAAGAGACCCAGTACTTC.

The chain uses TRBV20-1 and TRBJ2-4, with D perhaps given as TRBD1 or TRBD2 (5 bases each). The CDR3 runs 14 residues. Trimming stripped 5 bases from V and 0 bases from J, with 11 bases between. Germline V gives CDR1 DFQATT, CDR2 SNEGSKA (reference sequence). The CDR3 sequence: CSAGDPLAKNIQYF. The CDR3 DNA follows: TGCAGTGCTGGGGACCCTCTAGCCAAAAACATTCAGTACTTC.

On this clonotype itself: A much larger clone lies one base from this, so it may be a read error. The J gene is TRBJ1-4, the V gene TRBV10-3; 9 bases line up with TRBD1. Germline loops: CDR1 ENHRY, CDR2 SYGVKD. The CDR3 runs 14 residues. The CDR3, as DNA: TGTGCCACCAGTGGGAACAGGGGGCCTGAAAAACTGTTTTTT. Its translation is CATSGNRGPEKLFF.

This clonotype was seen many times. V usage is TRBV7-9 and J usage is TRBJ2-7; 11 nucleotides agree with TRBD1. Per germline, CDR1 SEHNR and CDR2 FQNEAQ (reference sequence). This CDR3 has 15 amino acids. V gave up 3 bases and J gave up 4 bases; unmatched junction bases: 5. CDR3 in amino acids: CASSFSDRGPYEQYF. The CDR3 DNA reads TGTGCCAGCAGCTTTTCGGACAGGGGGCCATACGAGCAGTACTTC.

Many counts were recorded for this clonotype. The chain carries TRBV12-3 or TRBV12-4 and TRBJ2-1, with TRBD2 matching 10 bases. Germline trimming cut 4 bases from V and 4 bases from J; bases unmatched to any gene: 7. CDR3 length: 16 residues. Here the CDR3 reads CASSSPWTSGYNEQFF. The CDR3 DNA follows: TGTGCCAGCAGTTCCCCCTGGACTAGCGGTTACAATGAGCAGTTCTTC.

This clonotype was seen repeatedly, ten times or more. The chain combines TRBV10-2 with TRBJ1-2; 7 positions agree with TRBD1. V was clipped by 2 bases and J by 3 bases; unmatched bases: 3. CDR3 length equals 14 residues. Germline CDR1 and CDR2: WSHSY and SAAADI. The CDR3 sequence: CASSETGDDYGYTF. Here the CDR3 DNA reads TGCGCCAGCAGTGAGACAGGGGACGACTATGGCTACACCTTC.

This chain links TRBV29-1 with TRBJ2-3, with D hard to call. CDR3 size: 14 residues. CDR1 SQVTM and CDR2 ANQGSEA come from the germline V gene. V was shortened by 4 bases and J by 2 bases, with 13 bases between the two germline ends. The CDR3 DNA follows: TGCAGCGTTGGGATAGTGCGTCACACAGATACGCAGTATTTT. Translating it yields CSVGIVRHTDTQYF.

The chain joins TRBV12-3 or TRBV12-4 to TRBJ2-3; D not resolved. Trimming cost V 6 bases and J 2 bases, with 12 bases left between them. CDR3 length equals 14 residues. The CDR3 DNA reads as TGTGCCAGCAGCCGATCGGCAGACACAGATACGCAGTATTTT. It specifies CASSRSADTDTQYF.

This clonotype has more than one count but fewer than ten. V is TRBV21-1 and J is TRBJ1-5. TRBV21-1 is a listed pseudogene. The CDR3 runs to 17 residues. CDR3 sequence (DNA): TGTGCCAGCAGCAAAGCGGAACTTCTAAGGGGCAATCAGCCCCAGCATTTT. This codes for CASSKAELLRGNQPQHF.

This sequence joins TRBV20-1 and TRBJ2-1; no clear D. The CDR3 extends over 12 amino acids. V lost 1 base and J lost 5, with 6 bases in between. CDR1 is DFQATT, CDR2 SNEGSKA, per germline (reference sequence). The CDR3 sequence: CSARGNHNEQFF. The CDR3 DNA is TGCAGTGCTAGAGGAAATCACAATGAGCAGTTCTTC.